These 4 T cell receptor beta chains were all obtained from the same sample, sequenced in a study of PD-L1 blockade in urothelial cancer (dated 2017 in TCRdb). What this sample's time point label stands for: pretreatment peripheral blood. The library was generated by the immunoSEQ multiplex PCR assay. As stored in TCRdb, this immuneACCESS dataset retains in-frame rearrangements with V and J assigned. A fraction of the clones does not appear; measured against another copy, unresolved V genes explain less than half of the discrepancy, and the remainder lacks a known reason. Recorded for this sample are under 95,000 clones; roughly 89% of them occurred a single time. The ten largest clones take up around 2% of the sample. Specimen: PBMCs, collected around atezolizumab (anti-PD-L1) treatment. Receptors were obtained from a man aged 55 to 69 with urothelial cancer.

V usage is TRBV6-1 and J usage is TRBJ2-7, with 10 nucleotides matching TRBD2. V gave up 6 bases and J gave up 6 bases; unmatched junction bases: 11. CDR1 is MNHNS, CDR2 SASEGT, per germline. The CDR3 runs to 15 residues. CDR3 loop: CASRPGGLALTEQYF. For the CDR3, the DNA is TGTGCCAGCAGACCTGGGGGACTAGCGTTGACCGAGCAGTACTTC.

CDR3 in amino acids: CASSPNAGTDTQYF. The CDR3 coding sequence is TGTGCCAGCTCACCAAACGCGGGCACAGATACGCAGTATTTT. The chain combines TRBV18 with TRBJ2-3, with D unresolved. Germline loops: CDR1 KGHSH, CDR2 LQKENI. The ends were cut back, 2 bases at V and 1 base at J, with 7 bases in the middle. The CDR3 extends over 14 amino acids.

The chain links TRBV30 to TRBJ1-2, with unresolved D. From germline, CDR1 is GTSNPN and CDR2 SVGIG (reference sequence). V was clipped by 0 bases and J by 4 bases, with 9 bases between them. The CDR3 has 13 residues. CDR3 sequence reads: CAWSVGGGYGYTF. In DNA form, the CDR3 reads TGTGCCTGGAGTGTTGGTGGAGGCTATGGCTACACCTTC.

CDR3: CASSIPEAGNTIYF. CDR3 DNA: TGTGCCAGTAGTATTCCGGAGGCAGGAAACACCATATATTTT. The J gene is TRBJ1-3, the V gene TRBV19; D is ambiguous. V shed 3 bases and J shed 4 bases, with 10 bases lying between them. The CDR3 is made up of 14 amino acids. Germline loops: CDR1 LNHDA, CDR2 SQIVND (reference sequence).